The present entry profiles one T cell receptor (beta chain) with its context. The antigen is unknown. Germline V CDR1 and CDR2: MNHNS, SASEGT. V lost 6 bases to trimming and J lost 3 bases; unmatched junction nucleotides: 8. The CDR3 runs 14 residues. This specimen comes from a study of T-cell reconstitution after alpha-beta-depleted transplantation in children. Regarding the study as a whole: It was newly produced T cells that mostly accounted for T-cell counts and diversity one year after transplant.

Library preparation (for TCRbeta) was performed with unique molecular identifiers. TCRdb independently ran MiXCR on the PCR reads; one entry per CDR3 protein. This table has hundreds of thousands of distinct CDR3 sequences, 16% appearing once. The sequence derives from a male patient younger than 18 who had a stem cell transplant for acute lymphoblastic leukemia, so the T cells may come from the graft donor. This chain links TRBV6-1 with TRBJ2-7, with TRBD1 matching over 7 bases. Specimen: PBMCs, mostly from graft donor cells, collected 360 days after TCRalphabeta/CD19-depleted stem cell transplant. This CDR3 reads CASSETGMGYEQYF. The CDR3 coding sequence is TGTGCCAGCAGCGAGACAGGGATGGGCTACGAGCAGTACTTC.